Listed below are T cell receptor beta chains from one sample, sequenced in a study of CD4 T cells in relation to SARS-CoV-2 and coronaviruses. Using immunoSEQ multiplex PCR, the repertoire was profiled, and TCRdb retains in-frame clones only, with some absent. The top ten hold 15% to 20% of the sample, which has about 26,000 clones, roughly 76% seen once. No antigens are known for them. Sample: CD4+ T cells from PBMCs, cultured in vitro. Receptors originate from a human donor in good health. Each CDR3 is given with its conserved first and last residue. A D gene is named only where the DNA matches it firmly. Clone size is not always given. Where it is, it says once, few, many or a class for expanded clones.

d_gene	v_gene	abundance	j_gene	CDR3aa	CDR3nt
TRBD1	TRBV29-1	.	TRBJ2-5	CSAGTGGETQYF	TGCAGCGCAGGGACAGGGGGAGAGACCCAGTACTTC
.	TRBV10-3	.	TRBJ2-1	CAISESTHEQFF	TGTGCCATCAGTGAGTCAACGCATGAGCAGTTCTTC
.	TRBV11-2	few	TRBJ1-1	CASSLSQLEAFF	TGTGCCAGCAGCTTATCGCAGCTTGAAGCTTTCTTT
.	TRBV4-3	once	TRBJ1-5	CASSQDWGGGGQPQHF	TGCGCCAGCAGCCAAGATTGGGGGGGAGGGGGACAGCCCCAGCATTTT
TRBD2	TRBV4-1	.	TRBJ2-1	CASSQVGGPRDNEQFF	TGCGCCAGCAGCCAAGTGGGAGGGCCGAGGGACAATGAGCAGTTCTTC
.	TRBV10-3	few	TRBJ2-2	CATLAEGNTGELFF	TGTGCCACCTTGGCCGAAGGGAACACCGGGGAGCTGTTTTTT
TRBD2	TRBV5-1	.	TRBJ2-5	CASCGLAGETQYF	TGCGCCAGCTGCGGACTAGCGGGAGAGACCCAGTACTTC
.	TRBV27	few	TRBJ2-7	CASSLFAGAGRAYEQYF	TGTGCCAGCAGTTTATTTGCGGGGGCGGGCAGGGCCTACGAGCAGTACTTC
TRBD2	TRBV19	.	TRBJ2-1	CASSIGISGRSYNEQFF	TGTGCCAGTAGTATAGGCATTAGCGGGAGATCCTACAATGAGCAGTTCTTC
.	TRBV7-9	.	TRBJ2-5	CASSLALMSLRETQYF	TGTGCCAGCAGCTTAGCGCTCATGTCGTTGAGGGAGACCCAGTACTTC
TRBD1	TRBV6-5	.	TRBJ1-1	CASRGQGAGDTEAFF	TGTGCCAGCAGGGGACAGGGCGCGGGGGACACTGAAGCTTTCTTT
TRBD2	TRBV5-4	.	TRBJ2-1	CASSPGTSGHNEQFF	TGTGCCAGCAGCCCCGGGACTAGCGGGCACAATGAGCAGTTCTTC
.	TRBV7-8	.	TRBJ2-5	CASSPVETQYF	TGTGCCAGCAGCCCGGTGGAGACCCAGTACTTC
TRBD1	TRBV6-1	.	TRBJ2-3	CASSEGTGGAYTQYF	TGTGCCAGCAGTGAGGGGACAGGGGGCGCGTATACGCAGTATTTT
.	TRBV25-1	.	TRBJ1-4	CASSEWGRLNEKLFF	TGTGCCAGCAGTGAATGGGGACGTCTTAATGAAAAACTGTTTTTT
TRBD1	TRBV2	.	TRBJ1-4	CASRKGGGSGEKLFF	TGTGCCAGCAGGAAGGGAGGGGGCTCCGGGGAAAAACTGTTTTTT
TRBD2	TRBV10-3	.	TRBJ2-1	CAISAGLADNNEQFF	TGTGCCATCAGTGCCGGACTAGCGGATAACAATGAGCAGTTCTTC
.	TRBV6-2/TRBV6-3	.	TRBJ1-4	CASSYDEKLFF	TGTGCCAGCAGTTACGATGAAAAACTGTTTTTT
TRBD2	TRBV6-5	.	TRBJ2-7	CASRPSGGSYEQYF	TGTGCCAGCAGACCTAGCGGGGGCTCCTACGAGCAGTACTTC
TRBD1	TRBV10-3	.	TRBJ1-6	CAISLNRDRSSPLHF	TGTGCCATCAGTTTAAACCGGGACAGGTCTTCACCCCTCCACTTT
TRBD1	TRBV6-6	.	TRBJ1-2	CASSPTAGTGRIRGYGYTF	TGTGCCAGCAGTCCCACCGCGGGGACAGGGAGGATTAGGGGCTATGGCTACACCTTC
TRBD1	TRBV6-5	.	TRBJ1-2	CASRDAGQGAGGYTF	TGTGCCAGCAGAGACGCGGGGCAGGGGGCTGGTGGCTACACCTTC
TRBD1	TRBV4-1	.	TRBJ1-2	CASSPRQGASYGYTF	TGCGCCAGCAGCCCGAGACAGGGGGCTAGCTATGGCTACACCTTC
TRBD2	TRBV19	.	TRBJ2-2	CASSGLGPTGELFF	TGTGCCAGCTCGGGACTAGGGCCCACCGGGGAGCTGTTTTTT
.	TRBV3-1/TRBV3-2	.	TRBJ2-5	CASGMRVETQYF	TGTGCCAGCGGGATGAGAGTAGAGACCCAGTACTTC
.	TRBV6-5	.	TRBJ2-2	CASRDSLTTGELFF	TGTGCCAGCAGGGACAGCCTAACAACCGGGGAGCTGTTTTTT
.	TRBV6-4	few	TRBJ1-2	CATPRGRCGYTF	TGTGCCACTCCCAGGGGCCGGTGTGGCTACACCTTC
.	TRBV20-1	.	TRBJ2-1	CSAIWGNEQFF	TGCAGTGCTATTTGGGGTAATGAGCAGTTCTTC
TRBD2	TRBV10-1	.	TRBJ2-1	CASSVRGAYNEQFF	TGCGCCAGCAGTGTACGGGGGGCCTACAATGAGCAGTTCTTC
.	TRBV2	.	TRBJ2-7	CASSAPSPYEQYF	TGTGCCAGCAGTGCTCCCAGTCCCTACGAGCAGTACTTC
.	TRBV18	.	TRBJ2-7	CASSPSGEYEQYF	TGTGCCAGCTCCCCCTCGGGGGAATACGAGCAGTACTTC
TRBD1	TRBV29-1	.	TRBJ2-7	CSVGKDRWEQYF	TGCAGCGTTGGTAAGGACAGGTGGGAGCAGTACTTC
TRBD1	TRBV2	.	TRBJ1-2	CASSEVVPGAGGQYGYTF	TGTGCCAGCAGTGAAGTCGTCCCCGGTGCAGGGGGCCAGTATGGCTACACCTTC
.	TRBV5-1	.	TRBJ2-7	CASRERGVYNEQYF	TGCGCCAGCCGCGAGAGGGGGGTCTACAACGAGCAGTACTTC
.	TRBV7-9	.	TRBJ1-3	CASSFSGMGNTIYF	TGTGCCAGCAGCTTTTCGGGGATGGGAAACACCATATATTTT
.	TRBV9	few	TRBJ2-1	CASSVNYYNEQFF	TGTGCCAGCAGCGTAAACTACTACAATGAGCAGTTCTTC
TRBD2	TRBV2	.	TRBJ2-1	CASTGSSGGAGEQFF	TGTGCCAGCACGGGGTCTAGCGGGGGGGCTGGTGAGCAGTTCTTC
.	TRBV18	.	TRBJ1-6	CASSPAGDDSPLHF	TGTGCCAGCTCACCCGCGGGGGATGATTCACCCCTCCACTTT
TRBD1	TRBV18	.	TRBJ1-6	CASSPEQGRESPLHF	TGTGCCAGCTCACCCGAACAGGGGCGTGAATCACCCCTCCACTTT
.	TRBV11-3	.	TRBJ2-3	CASSLDHGDTQYF	TGTGCCAGCAGCTTAGATCACGGAGATACGCAGTATTTT
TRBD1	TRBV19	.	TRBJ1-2	CASSIDRGDYGYTF	TGTGCCAGTAGTATCGACAGGGGGGACTATGGCTACACCTTC
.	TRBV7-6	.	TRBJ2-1	CASSLASLAGETRYNEQFF	TGTGCCAGCAGCTTAGCCTCTCTGGCCGGGGAAACCCGATACAATGAGCAGTTCTTC
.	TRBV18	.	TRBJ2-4	CASSPNAELAKNIQYF	TGTGCCAGCTCACCCAATGCGGAACTAGCCAAAAACATTCAGTACTTC
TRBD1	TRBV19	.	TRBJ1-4	CASSQTTGGQEKLFF	TGTGCCAGTAGTCAAACGACAGGGGGCCAGGAAAAACTGTTTTTT
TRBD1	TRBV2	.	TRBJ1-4	CASSPQGPSTNEKLFF	TGTGCCAGCAGTCCACAGGGGCCTTCAACTAATGAAAAACTGTTTTTT
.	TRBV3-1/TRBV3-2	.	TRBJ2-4	CASSLAASKNIQYF	TGTGCCAGCAGCCTAGCCGCCTCCAAAAACATTCAGTACTTC
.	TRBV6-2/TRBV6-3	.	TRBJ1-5	CASSNLGRGNQPQHF	TGTGCCAGCAGTAACCTGGGGAGGGGTAATCAGCCCCAGCATTTT
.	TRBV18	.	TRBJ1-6	CASSPIGGQSPLHF	TGTGCCAGCTCACCGATAGGGGGTCAATCACCCCTCCACTTT
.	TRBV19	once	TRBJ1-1	CASSIQGHSRTEAFF	TGTGCCAGTAGTATCCAAGGGCATTCTAGGACTGAAGCTTTCTTT
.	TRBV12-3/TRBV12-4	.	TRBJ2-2	CASSGTGVRELFF	TGTGCCAGCAGCGGTACGGGGGTCCGGGAGCTGTTTTTT
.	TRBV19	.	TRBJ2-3	CASRRDGGTDTQYF	TGTGCCAGTAGAAGGGATGGGGGCACAGATACGCAGTATTTT
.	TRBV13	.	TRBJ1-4	CASSILQGTNEKLFF	TGTGCCAGCAGCATACTTCAGGGTACTAATGAAAAACTGTTTTTT
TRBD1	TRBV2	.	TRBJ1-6	CASSSDRADSPLHF	TGTGCCAGCAGTTCGGACAGGGCGGATTCACCCCTCCACTTT